A single sample gave rise to the 8 T cell receptor beta chains below, sequenced in a study of blood T cell repertoires in COVID-19. The data were produced by immunoSEQ multiplex PCR, yet TCRdb's version contains in-frame clones alone and is incomplete. This table has 200,000 to 250,000 clones, about 85% appearing once. The sequenced material came from peripheral blood. The receptor source for this set is a man aged 40-55 years with acute or convalescent COVID-19.

The rearrangement joins TRBV27 to TRBJ1-5; D call uncertain. V shed 3 bases and J shed 6 bases, with 15 bases lying between them. The germline CDR1 and CDR2 sequences are MNHEY and SMNVEV (reference sequence). The CDR3 extends over 15 amino acids. CDR3: CASSFGWGGGQPQHF. Written as DNA, the CDR3 is TGTGCCAGCAGTTTTGGTTGGGGAGGCGGTCAGCCCCAGCATTTT.

The chain carries TRBV15 and TRBJ1-2; 10 bases agree with TRBD1. V dropped 5 bases and J dropped 6; count of bases not matched to a gene: 9. From germline, CDR1 is LNHNV and CDR2 YYDKDF (reference sequence). CDR3 size: 15 residues. The DNA of the CDR3 is TGTGCCACCAGCTCCCGGACAGGGGGACTGGATGGCTACACCTTC. It encodes CATSSRTGGLDGYTF.

This clone was detected once. V gene TRBV5-6 combines with J gene TRBJ2-1; 7 bases fit TRBD1. The CDR3 has 14 amino acids. Trimming took 6 bases from V and 12 from J; bases not matched to a gene: 15. CDR1 and CDR2 from the germline V gene are SGHDT and YYEEEE. This CDR3 reads CASNARVSSGGQFF. The CDR3 nucleotides are TGTGCCAGCAACGCCAGGGTATCCTCAGGGGGGCAGTTCTTC.

The V gene is TRBV19, the J gene TRBJ1-6, with a tentative D call TRBD1 (5 bases). This CDR3 is built from 15 residues. Per the germline V gene, CDR1 is LNHDA and CDR2 is SQIVND (reference sequence). V lost 7 bases to trimming and J lost 4 bases, with 14 bases between them. CDR3 region: CASNAGQRYNSPLHF. In DNA, the CDR3 is TGTGCCAGTAACGCGGGGCAGAGGTATAATTCACCCCTCCACTTT. Based on the CDR3 plus reference TRBV19 and TRBJ1-6, the full variable domain is DGGITQSPKYLFRKEGQNVTLSCEQNLNHDAMYWYRQDPGQGLRLIYYSQIVNDFQKGDIAEGYSVSREKKESFPLTVTSAQKNPTAFYLCASNAGQRYNSPLHFGNGTRLTVT.

J is TRBJ2-7 and V is TRBV14, with D perhaps matching TRBD1 (6 bases). The CDR3 runs 16 residues. V gave up 3 bases and J gave up 5 bases, with 20 bases separating them. Germline CDR1 SGHDN, CDR2 FVKESK. CDR3 sequence: CASSHMDRGDIDEQYF. CDR3 in DNA: TGTGCCAGCAGCCACATGGACAGAGGGGACATCGACGAGCAGTACTTC.

The gene calls are TRBV5-5 and TRBJ1-5; D uncertain. Germline V CDR1 and CDR2: SGHKS, YYEKEE (reference sequence). The CDR3 is made up of 15 amino acids. Trimming cost V 0 bases and J 0 bases, with 7 bases left between them. The CDR3 DNA is TGTGCCAGCAGCTTGGATAGTCATAGCAATCAGCCCCAGCATTTT. Protein: CASSLDSHSNQPQHF.

The V call is TRBV30, the J call TRBJ2-7; 9 nucleotides match TRBD1. J lost 6 bases, V lost 6 bases, and 9 bases had no gene match. The CDR3 sequence is 13 residues long. Germline CDR1 is GTSNPN and CDR2 is SVGIG (reference sequence). The CDR3 region is CACDRDRAVEQYF. CDR3 coding DNA: TGTGCCTGTGACCGGGACAGGGCCGTCGAGCAGTACTTC. Together with reference TRBV30 and TRBJ2-7, the CDR3 gives the full variable domain: SQTIHQWPATLVQPVGSPLSLECTVEGTSNPNLYWYRQAAGRGLQLLFYSVGIGQISSEVPQNLSASRPQDRQFILSSKKLLLSDSGFYLCACDRDRAVEQYFGPGTRLTVT.

V is TRBV6-5 and J is TRBJ1-5, with D tentatively TRBD1 (5 bases). The CDR3 extends over 12 amino acids. Trimming pared 4 bases from V and 4 bases from J, leaving 5 bases between. Germline values: CDR1 MNHEY, CDR2 SVGAGI. The CDR3 protein is CASSSGNQPQHF. For the CDR3, the DNA is TGTGCCAGCAGTTCAGGGAATCAGCCCCAGCATTTT.